A single sample is the source of the 30 T cell receptor beta chains below, sequenced in a study of type 1 regulatory T cells. Each CDR3 protein gets one entry after TCRdb re-called the reads with MiXCR. The sample lists some 100,000 distinct CDR3 sequences; roughly 30% were seen once. The sample was CD4+ T cells, either the whole sample or a sorted fraction (not recorded which). The receptor source for this set is a human donor in good health.

This clonotype was found once. The chain uses TRBV30 and TRBJ2-2; 7 nucleotides agree with TRBD2. The germline V gene has CDR1 GTSNPN and CDR2 SVGIG (reference sequence). J lost 3 bases, V lost 2 bases, and 6 bases had no gene match. The CDR3 extends over 15 amino acids. CDR3 in amino acids: CAWSYKRDHTGELFF. As DNA, the CDR3 is TGTGCCTGGAGTTATAAGCGGGACCACACCGGGGAGCTGTTTTTT. The complete variable domain, with remaining parts taken from reference TRBV30 and TRBJ2-2, reads SQTIHQWPATLVQPVGSPLSLECTVEGTSNPNLYWYRQAAGRGLQLLFYSVGIGQISSEVPQNLSASRPQDRQFILSSKKLLLSDSGFYLCAWSYKRDHTGELFFGEGSRLTVL.

Note on this clonotype: A much larger clone sits a single nucleotide away, making a read error possible. This rearrangement joins TRBV27 to TRBJ1-6; perhaps TRBD1 as D (5 bases). Germline CDR1 MNHEY, CDR2 SMNVEV (reference sequence). The CDR3 is made up of 18 amino acids. In nucleotides, the CDR3 is TGTACCAGCAGTTTATATGGGGGGACGAGCTCCTATAATTCACCCCTCCACTTT. It translates to CTSSLYGGTSSYNSPLHF.

The V call is TRBV24-1, the J call TRBJ2-5; D is perhaps TRBD1 or TRBD2 (5 bases each). The CDR3 consists of 13 residues. Deletions cut 9 bases from V and 1 base from J, with 11 bases between. Germline CDR1 is KGHDR and CDR2 is SFDVKD. This chain's CDR3 is CATSLGAQETQYF. The CDR3 DNA is TGTGCCACCTCCCTCGGGGCCCAAGAGACCCAGTACTTC.

This clonotype occurred a few times. The V and J genes are TRBV7-9 and TRBJ2-7; D is undetermined. There are 15 residues in the CDR3. Trimming took off 5 bases at V and 3 bases at J, with 17 bases between the two ends. Germline CDR1 is SEHNR and CDR2 is FQNEAQ (reference sequence). The CDR3 spells CASSPDGLSYYEQYF. DNA for the CDR3: TGTGCCAGCAGCCCGGACGGTCTTTCCTACTACGAGCAGTACTTC.

J is TRBJ1-3 and V is TRBV10-3; weak D call: TRBD1 (6 bases). The germline V gene has CDR1 ENHRY and CDR2 SYGVKD. The germline V and J ends were trimmed by 10 bases and 4 bases, with 11 bases remaining between them. The CDR3 is 12 residues long. The CDR3 region is CASGGAGNTIYF. The CDR3, as DNA: TGTGCCAGCGGGGGGGCCGGAAACACCATATATTTT.

V gene TRBV7-2 combines with J gene TRBJ2-7; a possible D gene is TRBD2 (6 bases). Germline V gives CDR1 SGHTA, CDR2 FQGNSA. Between the trimmed V and J ends, which lost 3 bases and 5 bases, there was a span of 14 bases. This CDR3 region has 14 residues. The CDR3 protein is CASSFLTGAHEQYF. The DNA of the CDR3 is TGTGCCAGCAGCTTTTTAACGGGAGCCCACGAGCAGTACTTC.

CDR3 amino acids: CASRAGLAGEETQYF. CDR3 sequence (DNA): TGTGCCAGCAGAGCAGGACTAGCGGGAGAAGAGACCCAGTACTTC. The rearrangement uses TRBV5-4 and TRBJ2-5; TRBD2 matches 13 bases. The CDR3 runs to 15 residues. V shed 5 bases, J shed 3 bases, and the junction held 4 bases outside the gene matches. Germline V gene sequence: CDR1 SGHNT, CDR2 YYREEE (reference sequence).

The chain employs TRBV27 and TRBJ2-5; the D gene is possibly TRBD2 (6 bases). Germline assignment: CDR1 MNHEY and CDR2 SMNVEV (reference sequence). The CDR3 covers 16 residues. Trimming took off 4 bases at V and 5 bases at J, with 20 bases between the two ends. This CDR3 reads CASSSPGAISRETQYF. The CDR3, as DNA: TGTGCCAGCAGTTCCCCGGGAGCTATCTCAAGGGAGACCCAGTACTTC.

There are a few counts of this clonotype. The chain uses TRBV5-1 and TRBJ2-1, with D perhaps TRBD2 (7 bases). Trimming removed 3 bases at V and 9 bases at J, with 25 bases between. The CDR3 is made up of 17 amino acids. Germline CDR1 and CDR2: SGHRS and YFSETQ. CDR3 nucleotide sequence: TGCGCCAGCAGCTCTACGGGGGCTAGCGGAAGCGTGAGTGAGCAGTTCTTC. Translating gives CASSSTGASGSVSEQFF.

The J gene is TRBJ2-1, the V gene TRBV14; 11 nucleotides match TRBD2. The CDR3 is made up of 19 amino acids. Germline trimming cut 2 bases from V and 3 bases from J; bases unmatched to any gene: 12. The germline gives CDR1 SGHDN, CDR2 FVKESK. The CDR3 DNA sequence: TGTGCCAGCAGCCAATCCATCGAGACTAGCGGGATTTACTACAATGAGCAGTTCTTC. Translated, it gives CASSQSIETSGIYYNEQFF.

V is TRBV7-2 and J is TRBJ2-2, with 11 bases aligning to TRBD2. The CDR3 sequence is 15 residues long. Germline CDR1 SGHTA, CDR2 FQGNSA. V was pared by 4 bases and J by 5 bases, with 3 bases of the junction left unmatched. The DNA for the CDR3 is TGTGCCAGCAGCTCCTGGACTAGCGGGACCGGGGAGCTGTTTTTT. Translation: CASSSWTSGTGELFF. The variable domain in full, with the rest retrieved from reference TRBV7-2 and TRBJ2-2, is GAGVSQSPSNKVTEKGKDVELRCDPISGHTALYWYRQSLGQGLEFLIYFQGNSAPDKSGLPSDRFSAERTGGSVSTLTIQRTQQEDSAVYLCASSSWTSGTGELFFGEGSRLTVL.

DNA for the CDR3: TGCGCCAGCAGGTCGAACACCGGGGAGCTGTTTTTT. Encoded protein: CASRSNTGELFF. V usage is TRBV5-1 and J usage is TRBJ2-2, with D uncertain. The V end was cut by 5 bases, the J end by 0 bases, with 2 bases between. Germline lookup yields CDR1 SGHRS and CDR2 YFSETQ. The CDR3 is 12 residues long.

This clonotype was seen a single time. This sequence joins TRBV9 and TRBJ2-1; D is uncertain. The CDR3 consists of 15 residues. Looked up from germline, CDR1 is SGDLS and CDR2 is YYNGEE. Trimming left V 2 bases short and J 4 bases short, with 13 bases between. CDR3 loop: CASSVGPRPYNEQFF. The CDR3 DNA follows: TGTGCCAGCAGCGTTGGTCCAAGGCCGTACAATGAGCAGTTCTTC.

The chain has TRBV5-6 and TRBJ1-3, with D perhaps matching TRBD1 (6 bases). Trimming pared 7 bases from V and 0 bases from J, leaving 17 bases between. The V gene's germline CDR1 is SGHDT and CDR2 YYEEEE. This CDR3 has 16 residues. CDR3 sequence (DNA): TGTGCCAGCGGCTGGGGGGGCGGCCACTCTGGAAACACCATATATTTT. Its translation is CASGWGGGHSGNTIYF.

V gene TRBV7-3 combines with J gene TRBJ2-1, with D tentatively TRBD2 (5 bases). Trimming removed 2 bases from V and 0 bases from J, with 8 bases in between. The germline gives CDR1 SGHTA, CDR2 FQGTGA. CDR3 length: 15 amino acids. Written as DNA, the CDR3 is TGTGCCAGCAGCTTATTTACTAGCTCCTACAATGAGCAGTTCTTC. Its protein is CASSLFTSSYNEQFF.

This chain joins TRBV7-3 and TRBJ2-5; possible D gene TRBD1, 6 bases. The germline gives CDR1 SGHTA, CDR2 FQGTGA. This CDR3 spans 15 amino acids. V was clipped by 3 bases and J by 5 bases, with 16 bases between them. The CDR3 protein is CASSLSRGMVETQYF. CDR3 nucleotide sequence: TGTGCCAGCAGCTTGTCCAGGGGCATGGTGGAGACCCAGTACTTC.

This clonotype was recorded a few times. V usage is TRBV5-1 and J usage is TRBJ2-5; D may match TRBD1 or TRBD2 (5 bases each). This CDR3 has 14 residues. Germline V gene sequence: CDR1 SGHRS, CDR2 YFSETQ. V lost 6 bases and J lost 1, with 13 bases in between. The CDR3 DNA follows: TGCGCCAGCAAGCTCGGGACCGTCCAAGAGACCCAGTACTTC. This sequence encodes CASKLGTVQETQYF.

The rearrangement links TRBV10-3 to TRBJ1-5; D possibly corresponds to TRBD1 (5 bases). The V and J ends lost 4 bases and 2 bases respectively, with 9 bases between them. CDR1 and CDR2 from the germline V gene are ENHRY and SYGVKD. This CDR3 has 14 residues. In nucleotides, the CDR3 is TGTGCCATCAGTGGGGGCGACGGCAATCAGCCCCAGCATTTT. Residues: CAISGGDGNQPQHF.

The V call is TRBV5-1, the J call TRBJ2-2, with 8 positions matching TRBD1. The CDR3 has 16 residues. V lost 6 bases, J lost 1 base, and 8 bases stayed unmatched. Germline V gene data show CDR1 as SGHRS and CDR2 as YFSETQ. Here the CDR3 reads CASIKDRVENTGELFF. CDR3 sequence (DNA): TGCGCCAGCATCAAGGACAGGGTGGAGAACACCGGGGAGCTGTTTTTT.

A single count supports this clonotype. The chain is built from TRBV15 and TRBJ2-1; D is possibly TRBD2 (6 bases). Trimming shortened V by 0 bases and J by 6 bases, and 30 bases separated the two germline ends. Germline V CDR1 and CDR2: LNHNV, YYDKDF (reference sequence). The CDR3 is 21 residues long. The CDR3 loop is CATSRDNDPSALPIWFNEQFF. The CDR3 DNA reads as TGTGCCACCAGCAGAGATAACGATCCTAGCGCCCTTCCAATCTGGTTCAATGAGCAGTTCTTC. Using reference TRBV15 and TRBJ2-1 for the parts outside the CDR3, the full variable domain is DAMVIQNPRYQVTQFGKPVTLSCSQTLNHNVMYWYQQKSSQAPKLLFHYYDKDFNNEADTPDNFQSRRPNTSFCFLDIRSPGLGDTAMYLCATSRDNDPSALPIWFNEQFFGPGTRLTVL.

This chain joins TRBV4-1 and TRBJ2-2; TRBD2 agrees at 7 bases. The germline V gene has CDR1 MGHRA and CDR2 YSYEKL. The CDR3 has 15 residues. J lost 6 bases, V lost 1 base, and 5 bases had no gene match. The CDR3 DNA follows: TGCGCCAGCAGCCAAGGAGCGGGGTTTCCCGGGGAGCTGTTTTTT. It specifies CASSQGAGFPGELFF.

The genes are TRBV5-1 and TRBJ2-6; D is possibly TRBD2 (6 bases). The germline CDR1 and CDR2 sequences are SGHRS and YFSETQ. The V end was cut by 4 bases, the J end by 1 base, with 27 bases between. The CDR3 totals 21 residues. CDR3 sequence reads: CASSRGAVRGRLSSGANVLTF. Written as DNA, the CDR3 is TGCGCCAGCAGCCGCGGGGCCGTGAGAGGGCGTTTAAGTTCTGGGGCCAACGTCCTGACTTTC.

The chain uses TRBV24-1 and TRBJ2-5; 14 bases map to TRBD2. The V gene end was trimmed by 1 base and the J gene end by 5 bases; junction bases not matched to a gene: 5. The CDR3 is made up of 17 amino acids. In germline, CDR1 is KGHDR, CDR2 SFDVKD. CDR3 coding DNA: TGTGCCACCAGTGATTTAGGGACTAGCGGGAGTACGGAGACCCAGTACTTC. Residues: CATSDLGTSGSTETQYF.

The J gene is TRBJ1-2, the V gene TRBV6-2 or TRBV6-3; 10 bases are shared with TRBD1. V shed 5 bases and J 4 bases; nucleotides not matched to a gene: 10. The germline CDR1 and CDR2 sequences are MNHEY and SVGEGT. This CDR3 is built from 16 residues. Written as DNA, the CDR3 is TGTGCCAGCAGTACTCGGACAGGGGGAATGGTCTATGGCTACACCTTC. Translating it yields CASSTRTGGMVYGYTF.

The V and J genes are TRBV5-1 and TRBJ2-1; TRBD2 agrees at 13 bases. Germline values: CDR1 SGHRS, CDR2 YFSETQ. V lost 1 base and J lost 7; bases outside the gene matches: 2. The CDR3 totals 15 residues. In DNA, the CDR3 is TGCGCCAGCAGCTTGCTACTAGCGGGAGGGAATGAGCAGTTCTTC. This translates into CASSLLLAGGNEQFF.

Only a few counts were recorded for this clonotype. The chain has TRBV6-1 and TRBJ2-5; TRBD2 matches at 10 bases. The germline gives CDR1 MNHNS, CDR2 SASEGT. Trimming cost V 4 bases and J 4 bases; bases outside gene matches: 12. There are 17 residues in the CDR3. The chain's CDR3 is CASSAQGSGRALETQYF. CDR3 DNA: TGTGCCAGCAGTGCCCAAGGGAGCGGGAGGGCCTTAGAGACCCAGTACTTC.

Remarks on this clonotype: One junction end does not reproduce the germline sequence, and a read error may be involved. This sequence joins TRBV6-1 and TRBJ2-1, with 12 bases identical to TRBD2. CDR1 is MNHNS and CDR2 is SASEGT in the germline V gene. The CDR3 contains 16 residues. The chain's CDR3 is CASSEGASGRAGEQFF. For the CDR3, the DNA is TGTGCCAGCAGCGAAGGGGCTAGCGGGAGGGCCGGTGAGCAGTTCTTC.

A few counts support this clonotype. The CDR3 DNA reads as TGCGCCAGCAGCGTCGGGACCCAGGGGCGGGAAAAACTGTTTTTT. The encoded protein is CASSVGTQGREKLFF. This chain links TRBV5-1 with TRBJ1-4; D possibly corresponds to TRBD1 (6 bases). The CDR3 is made up of 15 amino acids. Germline CDR1 is SGHRS and CDR2 is YFSETQ. The ends were cut back, 4 bases at V and 8 bases at J, with 18 bases in the middle.

This clonotype has only a few counts. The genes are TRBV7-8 and TRBJ2-3; 7 nucleotides align to TRBD2. CDR1 and CDR2 from the germline V gene are SGHVS and FQNEAQ. CDR3 length: 16 amino acids. With 2 bases clipped from V and 3 bases from J, the junction kept 8 bases outside the gene matches. The CDR3 loop reads CASSLSAGVPTDTQYF. For the CDR3, the DNA is TGTGCCAGCAGCTTATCGGCGGGAGTTCCGACAGATACGCAGTATTTT.

The table lists this clonotype with a few counts. V gene TRBV15 combines with J gene TRBJ2-1; D might be TRBD2 (6 bases). Germline lookup yields CDR1 LNHNV and CDR2 YYDKDF (reference sequence). Trimming removed 1 base at V and 7 bases at J, with 11 bases between. The CDR3 sequence is 14 residues long. The CDR3 nucleotides read TGTGCCACCAGCAGAGTGGGTCTAGCGAATGAGCAGTTCTTC. Residues: CATSRVGLANEQFF.